A selection of T cell receptor beta chains follows, all from one sample in a study of T cell responses to AZD1222 COVID-19 vaccine. Libraries were prepared by immunoSEQ multiplex PCR; TCRdb keeps only in-frame clonotypes and omits some of them. This repertoire shows 150,000 to 160,000 clones, over 75% found once; its top ten account for 1.8%. Sample: peripheral blood, taken on day 0 of AZD1222 vaccination. These receptors were obtained from an adult in good health. The CDR3 runs from the conserved cysteine through the conserved F or W. Each record gives: CDR3 DNA, CDR3 protein, clone size, D gene, J gene, V gene. D genes are given only for firm matches. Expanded clones are given a class, and other clones once, few, many or no size at all.

cdr3_nt: TGTGCCAGCAGTTTGAGGGGGGCGGGATTAGATGGCTACACCTTC
cdr3_aa: CASSLRGAGLDGYTF
clone_size: .
d_call: .
j_call: TRBJ1-2
v_call: TRBV27

cdr3_nt: TGTGCCAGCAGCTTTACGCCGGGACATTCGGGAGAGCAGTACTTC
cdr3_aa: CASSFTPGHSGEQYF
clone_size: .
d_call: .
j_call: TRBJ2-7
v_call: TRBV7-9

cdr3_nt: TGTGCCAGCAGCTTCAATTTAGGACTAGCGGGCACCTACAATGAGCAGTTCTTC
cdr3_aa: CASSFNLGLAGTYNEQFF
clone_size: .
d_call: TRBD2
j_call: TRBJ2-1
v_call: TRBV7-9

cdr3_nt: TGCGCCAGCCGCAGGGGGCTAGAAATGAACACTGAAGCTTTCTTT
cdr3_aa: CASRRGLEMNTEAFF
clone_size: .
d_call: TRBD1
j_call: TRBJ1-1
v_call: TRBV4-3

cdr3_nt: TGTGCCAGTAGTATTGTGGCTATGACAGGGATCCTCACCGGGGAGCTGTTTTTT
cdr3_aa: CASSIVAMTGILTGELFF
clone_size: .
d_call: TRBD1
j_call: TRBJ2-2
v_call: TRBV19

cdr3_nt: TGTGCCACCCCCCCCGACTATGGCTACACCTTC
cdr3_aa: CATPPDYGYTF
clone_size: .
d_call: .
j_call: TRBJ1-2
v_call: TRBV6-4

cdr3_nt: TGTGCCAGCAGTGGGGGGACCGTGAACACTGAAGCTTTCTTT
cdr3_aa: CASSGGTVNTEAFF
clone_size: .
d_call: .
j_call: TRBJ1-1
v_call: TRBV28

cdr3_nt: TGTGCCAGCAGCCTGGACAGGAGAGTAAGCTCCTACAATGAGCAGTTCTTC
cdr3_aa: CASSLDRRVSSYNEQFF
clone_size: once
d_call: TRBD1
j_call: TRBJ2-1
v_call: TRBV7-2

cdr3_nt: TGTGCCAGCAGCAAAAGGGGGGGCACAGATACGCAGTATTTT
cdr3_aa: CASSKRGGTDTQYF
clone_size: .
d_call: .
j_call: TRBJ2-3
v_call: TRBV11-3

cdr3_nt: TGTGCCAGCAGTCGTACATCACTTAACACAGATACGCAGTATTTT
cdr3_aa: CASSRTSLNTDTQYF
clone_size: .
d_call: .
j_call: TRBJ2-3
v_call: TRBV6-2/TRBV6-3

cdr3_nt: TGTGCCAGCAGCTATGGGGGCTCCGGAGAGACCCAGTACTTC
cdr3_aa: CASSYGGSGETQYF
clone_size: .
d_call: .
j_call: TRBJ2-5
v_call: TRBV11-2

cdr3_nt: TGTGCTAGTGGTTTGGTGGGCGGGGGAAACAATGAGCAGTTCTTC
cdr3_aa: CASGLVGGGNNEQFF
clone_size: .
d_call: TRBD2
j_call: TRBJ2-1
v_call: TRBV12-5

cdr3_nt: TGTGCCAGCAGCCCCCGCCGTATCTTATGGTGGTTTAGCGGGCAAGAGACCCAGTACTTC
cdr3_aa: CASSPRRILWWFSGQETQYF
clone_size: .
d_call: TRBD2
j_call: TRBJ2-5
v_call: TRBV11-3

cdr3_nt: TGTGCCAGCAGCCTAGGGACTAGCGGGAGATCCCAAGAGACCCAGTACTTC
cdr3_aa: CASSLGTSGRSQETQYF
clone_size: once
d_call: TRBD2
j_call: TRBJ2-5
v_call: TRBV7-9

cdr3_nt: TGCGCCAGCAGCCTAGGGACTAGCGGGAGGGGGTCCTACAATGAGCAGTTCTTC
cdr3_aa: CASSLGTSGRGSYNEQFF
clone_size: .
d_call: TRBD2
j_call: TRBJ2-1
v_call: TRBV5-1

cdr3_nt: TGTGCCAGCAGCAAACAGGTTGAGGAGACCCAGTACTTC
cdr3_aa: CASSKQVEETQYF
clone_size: .
d_call: .
j_call: TRBJ2-5
v_call: TRBV12-3/TRBV12-4

cdr3_nt: TGTGCCAGCAGTTTAAACCGGGCGGCGTCGAGGGCCGGAGATACGCAGTATTTT
cdr3_aa: CASSLNRAASRAGDTQYF
clone_size: once
d_call: .
j_call: TRBJ2-3
v_call: TRBV27

cdr3_nt: TGTGCCAGCAGTCGACAGGGTTTGGCCCAGTACTTC
cdr3_aa: CASSRQGLAQYF
clone_size: .
d_call: TRBD1
j_call: TRBJ2-5
v_call: TRBV12-3/TRBV12-4

cdr3_nt: TGTGCCAGCAGTGGACCCTGGAGGGGGATAGGGGAGACCCAGTACTTC
cdr3_aa: CASSGPWRGIGETQYF
clone_size: once
d_call: .
j_call: TRBJ2-5
v_call: TRBV2

cdr3_nt: TGTGCCAGCAGTCCCCCGCTGAGTTTGGCCAGAAATCAGCCCCAGCATTTT
cdr3_aa: CASSPPLSLARNQPQHF
clone_size: .
d_call: .
j_call: TRBJ1-5
v_call: TRBV28

cdr3_nt: TGTGCCAGCTCTCCAGGGGCGACAGGGCTTGAGAATCAGCCCCAGCATTTT
cdr3_aa: CASSPGATGLENQPQHF
clone_size: .
d_call: TRBD1
j_call: TRBJ1-5
v_call: TRBV18

cdr3_nt: TGTGCCAGCAGGAACCTTGACAGGGGGCAGTTCTTC
cdr3_aa: CASRNLDRGQFF
clone_size: .
d_call: TRBD1
j_call: TRBJ2-1
v_call: TRBV28

cdr3_nt: TGTGCCACCAGCAGAGGGAGTAGGGAGCAAGAGACCCAGTACTTC
cdr3_aa: CATSRGSREQETQYF
clone_size: .
d_call: .
j_call: TRBJ2-5
v_call: TRBV15

cdr3_nt: TGTGCCAGCAGTTTTGGACGGGTTGGGGCTGAAGCTTTCTTT
cdr3_aa: CASSFGRVGAEAFF
clone_size: .
d_call: .
j_call: TRBJ1-1
v_call: TRBV28

cdr3_nt: TGTGCCAGCAGCGAAATTGGAGGGTTGAACTATGGCTACACCTTC
cdr3_aa: CASSEIGGLNYGYTF
clone_size: once
d_call: .
j_call: TRBJ1-2
v_call: TRBV7-9

cdr3_nt: TGTGCCAGCAGCGTAGTGCGGGTGCTGGGGGTCGAATTAGCCAAAAACATTCAGTACTTC
cdr3_aa: CASSVVRVLGVELAKNIQYF
clone_size: .
d_call: .
j_call: TRBJ2-4
v_call: TRBV9

cdr3_nt: TGTGCCAGCACTATAAACACTGAAGCTTTCTTT
cdr3_aa: CASTINTEAFF
clone_size: .
d_call: .
j_call: TRBJ1-1
v_call: TRBV2

cdr3_nt: TGTGCCAGCTCACCAACGCCCCAGAGGGGTAACACTGAAGCTTTCTTT
cdr3_aa: CASSPTPQRGNTEAFF
clone_size: .
d_call: .
j_call: TRBJ1-1
v_call: TRBV18

cdr3_nt: TGTGCCAGCAGCGAACACTACAGGTACGAGCAGTACTTC
cdr3_aa: CASSEHYRYEQYF
clone_size: .
d_call: .
j_call: TRBJ2-7
v_call: TRBV7-6

cdr3_nt: TGTGCCAGCAGTTTGGGTCCTTTCAATGAGCAGTTCTTC
cdr3_aa: CASSLGPFNEQFF
clone_size: .
d_call: .
j_call: TRBJ2-1
v_call: TRBV7-3

cdr3_nt: TGTGCCAGCAAGGTGGAACAGGGTGCTCAGCCCCAGCATTTT
cdr3_aa: CASKVEQGAQPQHF
clone_size: .
d_call: .
j_call: TRBJ1-5
v_call: TRBV6-5

cdr3_nt: TGCGCCAGCAGCCAAGACAGGGGGTTCACTGAAGCTTTCTTT
cdr3_aa: CASSQDRGFTEAFF
clone_size: .
d_call: TRBD1
j_call: TRBJ1-1
v_call: TRBV4-1

cdr3_nt: TGTGCCAGTAGTACGGGACAGGGGGTAGTAGATACGCAGTATTTT
cdr3_aa: CASSTGQGVVDTQYF
clone_size: .
d_call: TRBD1
j_call: TRBJ2-3
v_call: TRBV19

cdr3_nt: TGTGCCAGCAGACCACCAACTACCGCAAGCACCGGGGAGCTGTTTTTT
cdr3_aa: CASRPPTTASTGELFF
clone_size: .
d_call: .
j_call: TRBJ2-2
v_call: TRBV28

cdr3_nt: TGTGCCAGCAGTTCCCGGACAGACTTCTCCTACAATGAGCAGTTCTTC
cdr3_aa: CASSSRTDFSYNEQFF
clone_size: .
d_call: .
j_call: TRBJ2-1
v_call: TRBV28

cdr3_nt: TGCGCCAGCAGCCCCCTCAGGGGACCCAGCTCTGGGGCCAACGTCCTGACTTTC
cdr3_aa: CASSPLRGPSSGANVLTF
clone_size: .
d_call: .
j_call: TRBJ2-6
v_call: TRBV11-2

cdr3_nt: TGTGCCAGCAGTTTAAAGTGGAACACTGAAGCTTTCTTT
cdr3_aa: CASSLKWNTEAFF
clone_size: once
d_call: .
j_call: TRBJ1-1
v_call: TRBV28

cdr3_nt: TGTGCCAGCTCACCCGGCCTCGTCTGGGAACAGGCTACGCAGAGGTATGGCTACACCTTC
cdr3_aa: CASSPGLVWEQATQRYGYTF
clone_size: .
d_call: .
j_call: TRBJ1-2
v_call: TRBV18

cdr3_nt: TGTGCCAGCAGCTTGGGGCAGTACTCCTACGAGCAGTACTTC
cdr3_aa: CASSLGQYSYEQYF
clone_size: .
d_call: .
j_call: TRBJ2-7
v_call: TRBV5-4

cdr3_nt: TGTGCCAGTAGTATTCTTGAGAGCACCGGGGAGCTGTTTTTT
cdr3_aa: CASSILESTGELFF
clone_size: .
d_call: .
j_call: TRBJ2-2
v_call: TRBV19

cdr3_nt: TGTGCCAGCAGGGGTGGGAAGAACACTGAAGCTTTCTTT
cdr3_aa: CASRGGKNTEAFF
clone_size: .
d_call: .
j_call: TRBJ1-1
v_call: TRBV28

cdr3_nt: TGCAGTGCTAGTCCCTTAGCGGGAGTAAATAACTACGAGCAGTACTTC
cdr3_aa: CSASPLAGVNNYEQYF
clone_size: .
d_call: TRBD2
j_call: TRBJ2-7
v_call: TRBV20-1

cdr3_nt: TGTGCCAGTACCACCGGGACAAGCACAGATACGCAGTATTTT
cdr3_aa: CASTTGTSTDTQYF
clone_size: .
d_call: .
j_call: TRBJ2-3
v_call: TRBV19

cdr3_nt: TGTGCCAGTAGTTCCGAACCGACAGGGGTCTTCGGAAACACCATATATTTT
cdr3_aa: CASSSEPTGVFGNTIYF
clone_size: .
d_call: TRBD1
j_call: TRBJ1-3
v_call: TRBV19

cdr3_nt: TGTGCCACCAGTGACTCGGGCGGGAGAGGTGACGAGCAGTACTTC
cdr3_aa: CATSDSGGRGDEQYF
clone_size: .
d_call: TRBD2
j_call: TRBJ2-7
v_call: TRBV24-1

cdr3_nt: TGTGCCAGCAGCGTCGAGGGTGTGGGGGGCTACACCTTC
cdr3_aa: CASSVEGVGGYTF
clone_size: .
d_call: .
j_call: TRBJ1-2
v_call: TRBV9

cdr3_nt: TGTGCCAGCAGCCACCGACAGGCCTCTAGCACAGATACGCAGTATTTT
cdr3_aa: CASSHRQASSTDTQYF
clone_size: .
d_call: .
j_call: TRBJ2-3
v_call: TRBV14

cdr3_nt: TGCGCCAGCAGCCAAGTTGTGGGGGGAACTGAAGCTTTCTTT
cdr3_aa: CASSQVVGGTEAFF
clone_size: .
d_call: .
j_call: TRBJ1-1
v_call: TRBV4-1

cdr3_nt: TGTGCCAGCTCACTGGAAGGGTTATTGTACTATGGCTACACCTTC
cdr3_aa: CASSLEGLLYYGYTF
clone_size: .
d_call: .
j_call: TRBJ1-2
v_call: TRBV18

cdr3_nt: TGTGCCTGGAGTACCGGACTAGGGGGGACAGATACGCAGTATTTT
cdr3_aa: CAWSTGLGGTDTQYF
clone_size: .
d_call: .
j_call: TRBJ2-3
v_call: TRBV30

cdr3_nt: TGTGCCAGCAGCTTGGGGACGGGGCCCTATGGCTACACCTTC
cdr3_aa: CASSLGTGPYGYTF
clone_size: .
d_call: .
j_call: TRBJ1-2
v_call: TRBV5-4

cdr3_nt: TGTGCCAGTAGCAGTGAGAATCAGCCCCAGCATTTT
cdr3_aa: CASSSENQPQHF
clone_size: .
d_call: .
j_call: TRBJ1-5
v_call: TRBV19